This T cell receptor beta chain was observed in a study of blood T cell repertoires in COVID-19. Looking at the study overall: Researchers got acute and convalescent COVID-19 samples from the United States, Italy and Spain. PBMCs, B-cell-depleted T cells, or T cells provided the cDNA or gDNA that made up the material.

Authors' data handling: Estimated nucleated cell counts came from reference gene primer amplification. Clones were sequenced by immunoSEQ multiplex PCR, and TCRdb holds only the in-frame ones, with some missing. Clone size and the V and J calls come from that table; the DNA yielded D and trimming. Of about 140,000 clones listed, over 60% are singletons. The CDR3 loop spans 17 amino acids. CDR1 is SGHDN, CDR2 FVKESK, per germline. V lost 4 bases to trimming and J lost 5 bases; unmatched junction nucleotides: 7. The material sequenced was peripheral blood. The receptor was isolated from a woman aged 45-65 years with active or convalescent COVID-19. The rearrangement links TRBV14 to TRBJ2-1; 14 nucleotides line up with TRBD2. The CDR3 sequence: CASSRGTSGGYNNEQFF. Here the CDR3 DNA reads TGTGCCAGCAGCCGAGGGACTAGCGGGGGTTACAACAATGAGCAGTTCTTC.